The table lists the clone carrying this TCR beta chain with a few counts. Its cognate antigen is unknown. Starting from roughly 540 ng of total RNA, TCR beta cDNA was produced with a primer in the constant region. Libraries covering TCR beta were generated through three nested multiplex PCR rounds (using a slightly modified ARM-PCR). The opening two PCR rounds, 10 cycles each, paired TRBV1-TRBV30 forward primers with a C-beta reverse primer. TCRdb called the multiplex PCR reads again in MiXCR, with one record for every CDR3 protein. The sample holds approximately 300,000 distinct CDR3 sequences; 65% are singletons and the top ten take roughly 8.9%. The sample originates from a study of tumor-infiltrating lymphocytes in primary liver carcinoma. Study results and caveats: Tumor region pairs showed greater overlap than either tumor-adjacent or tumor-blood pairs did.

V lost 0 bases and J lost 2, with 17 bases in between. The germline V gene has CDR1 GTSNPN and CDR2 SVGIG (reference sequence). CDR3 length: 16 amino acids. The source of the blood RNA was unsorted whole blood, and germline DNA was extracted as well. The genes are TRBV30 and TRBJ2-7; D gene unclear. This clonotype originated in a man in his forties with primary liver carcinoma and hepatitis B virus infection. Sequenced sample: peripheral blood. Written as DNA, the CDR3 is TGTGCCTGGAGTGTTCCTCCCGGCACCGTAACCTACGAGCAGTACTTC. Encoded protein: CAWSVPPGTVTYEQYF.